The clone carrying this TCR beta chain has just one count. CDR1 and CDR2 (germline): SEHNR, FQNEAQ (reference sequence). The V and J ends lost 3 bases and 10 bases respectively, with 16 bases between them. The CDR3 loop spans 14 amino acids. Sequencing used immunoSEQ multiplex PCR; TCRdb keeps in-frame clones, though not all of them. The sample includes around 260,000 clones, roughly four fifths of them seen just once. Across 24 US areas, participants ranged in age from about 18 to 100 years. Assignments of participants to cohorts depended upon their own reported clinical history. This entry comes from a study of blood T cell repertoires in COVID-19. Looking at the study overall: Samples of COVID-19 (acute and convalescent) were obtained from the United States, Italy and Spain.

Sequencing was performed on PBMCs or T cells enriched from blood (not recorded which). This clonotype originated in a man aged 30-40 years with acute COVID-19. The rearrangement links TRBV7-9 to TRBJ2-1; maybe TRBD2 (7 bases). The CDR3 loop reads CASSFDGGGGEQFF. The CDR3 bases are TGTGCCAGCAGCTTTGATGGCGGGGGCGGGGAGCAGTTCTTC.